Following are 3 T cell receptor beta chains from one sample sequenced in a study of CD8 T cells in ankylosing spondylitis. TCRdb re-called the 5' RACE reads with MiXCR, one entry per CDR3 protein. This sample carries about 130,000 distinct CDR3 sequences, 9.3% of them seen once, and the ten largest clones take roughly 3.4%. The sample comprised blood, either unsorted or a sorted T cell fraction (not recorded which). Receptors originate from a male donor with ankylosing spondylitis or in good health (not recorded which).

This clonotype occurred many times. The rearrangement uses TRBV10-3 and TRBJ2-1; D gene unclear. The CDR3 runs to 14 residues. V lost 9 bases, J lost 0 bases, and 12 bases lay in between. Germline assignment: CDR1 ENHRY and CDR2 SYGVKD. CDR3 bases: TGTGCCATAAGACTGGATAACTCCTACAATGAGCAGTTCTTC. It encodes CAIRLDNSYNEQFF.

Worth noting for this clonotype: A read error may explain this, as a much larger clone is one base away. CDR3 amino acids: CATSFAGHRSGANVLTF. Written as DNA, the CDR3 is TGTGCCACCAGCTTTGCGGGACACCGCTCTGGGGCCAACGTCCTGACTTTC. This chain joins TRBV7-9 and TRBJ2-6; D may correspond to TRBD1 or TRBD2 (6 bases each). Germline CDR1 is SEHNR and CDR2 is FQNEAQ (reference sequence). This CDR3 spans 17 amino acids. The entire variable domain, with the rest obtained from reference TRBV7-9 and TRBJ2-6, is as follows: DTGVSQNPRHKITKRGQNVTFRCDPISEHNRLYWYRQTLGQGPEFLTYFQNEAQLEKSRLLSDRFSAERPKGSFSTLEIQRTEQGDSAMYLCATSFAGHRSGANVLTFGAGSRLTVL.

This clonotype was detected ten times or more. The chain couples TRBV15 to TRBJ2-1; 8 nucleotides line up with TRBD1. After removal of 0 bases from V and 7 bases from J, the junction contained 5 bases not matched to a gene. Germline CDR1 reads LNHNV; CDR2 reads YYDKDF (reference sequence). The CDR3 loop spans 15 amino acids. In nucleotides, the CDR3 is TGTGCCACCAGCAGAGACGGTACAGGGGGAAATGAGCAGTTCTTC. Translated, it gives CATSRDGTGGNEQFF. The entire variable domain, with the rest obtained from reference TRBV15 and TRBJ2-1, is as follows: DAMVIQNPRYQVTQFGKPVTLSCSQTLNHNVMYWYQQKSSQAPKLLFHYYDKDFNNEADTPDNFQSRRPNTSFCFLDIRSPGLGDTAMYLCATSRDGTGGNEQFFGPGTRLTVL.